This is a list of T cell receptor beta chains from one sample in a study of response to subunit inactivated influenza vaccine. TCRdb passed the RT-PCR reads through MiXCR, listing each CDR3 protein once. Counted here are 860,000 or so distinct CDR3 sequences, around 21% occurring once; the ten biggest clones make up roughly 10%. Sample: PBMCs from blood, taken approximately 5 days after vaccination. These TCRs come from a man aged 45-65 years who received an inactivated influenza vaccine. The CDR3 runs from the conserved cysteine through the conserved F or W. Each record gives: V gene, J gene, clone size, CDR3 protein. Only part of the rows carry a size: once, few, many, or a class if the clone is expanded.

TRBV6-2/TRBV6-3,TRBJ2-7,NA,CASRNGAPGEQYF
TRBV30,TRBJ2-7,NA,CAWSTGTSYEQYF
TRBV20-1,TRBJ2-7,NA,CSARDLRLSTYYEQYF
TRBV9,TRBJ2-4,many,CASSVSPGGQGKNIQYF
TRBV14,TRBJ1-2,NA,CASSQQVSNYGYTF
TRBV15,TRBJ2-1,few,CATSREPSRYNEQFF
TRBV6-5,TRBJ1-2,NA,CAISYARTGGGYGYTF
TRBV20-1,TRBJ2-6,few,CSASGGQPPNSGANVLTF
TRBV7-8,TRBJ2-3,NA,CASSPRSGIRTDTQYF
TRBV7-2,TRBJ1-1,NA,CASSLWGWSFF
TRBV7-2,TRBJ2-5,few,CASSQTSGRALGETQYF
TRBV12-3/TRBV12-4,TRBJ2-7,NA,CASALTPEQYF